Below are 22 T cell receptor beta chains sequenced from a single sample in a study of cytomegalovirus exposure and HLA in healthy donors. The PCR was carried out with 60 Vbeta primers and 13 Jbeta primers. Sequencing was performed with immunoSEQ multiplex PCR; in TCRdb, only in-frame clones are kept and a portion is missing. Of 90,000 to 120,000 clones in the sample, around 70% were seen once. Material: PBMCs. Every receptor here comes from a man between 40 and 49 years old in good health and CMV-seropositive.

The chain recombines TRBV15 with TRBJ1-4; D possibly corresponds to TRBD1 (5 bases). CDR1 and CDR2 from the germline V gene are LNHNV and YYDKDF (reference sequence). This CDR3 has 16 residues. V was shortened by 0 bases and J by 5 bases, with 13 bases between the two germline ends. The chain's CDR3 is CATSRDPTDVNEKLFF. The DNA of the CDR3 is TGTGCCACCAGCAGAGATCCGACAGACGTGAATGAAAAACTGTTTTTT.

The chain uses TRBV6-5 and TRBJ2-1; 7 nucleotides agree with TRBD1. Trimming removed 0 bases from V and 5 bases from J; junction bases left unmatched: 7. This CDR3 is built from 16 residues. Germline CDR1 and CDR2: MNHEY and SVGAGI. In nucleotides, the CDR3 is TGTGCCAGCAGTTACTCGGTAGGGACAGCTGACAATGAGCAGTTCTTC. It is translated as CASSYSVGTADNEQFF.

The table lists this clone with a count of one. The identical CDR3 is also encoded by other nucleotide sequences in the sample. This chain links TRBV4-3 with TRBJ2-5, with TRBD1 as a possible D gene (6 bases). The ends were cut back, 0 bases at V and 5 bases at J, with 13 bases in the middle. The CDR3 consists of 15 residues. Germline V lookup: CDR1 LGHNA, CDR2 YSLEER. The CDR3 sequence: CASSQDRTVRETQYF. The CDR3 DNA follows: TGCGCCAGCAGCCAAGATAGGACAGTCCGGGAGACCCAGTACTTC.

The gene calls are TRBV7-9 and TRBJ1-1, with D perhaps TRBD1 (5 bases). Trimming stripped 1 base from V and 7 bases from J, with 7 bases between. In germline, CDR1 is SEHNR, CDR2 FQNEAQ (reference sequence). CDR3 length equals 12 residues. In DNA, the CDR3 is TGTGCCAGCAGCTTAGGCGACAGTGAAGCTTTCTTT. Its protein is CASSLGDSEAFF.

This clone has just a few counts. CDR3 coding DNA: TGCGCCAGCAGCTTGGGACAGGGTCCCGATACGCAGTATTTT. It codes for CASSLGQGPDTQYF. The V and J genes are TRBV5-1 and TRBJ2-3; 7 nucleotides agree with TRBD1. The CDR3 runs to 14 residues. Per germline, CDR1 SGHRS and CDR2 YFSETQ. The J segment lost 6 bases and the V segment lost 0 bases, leaving 4 bases of the junction unmatched.

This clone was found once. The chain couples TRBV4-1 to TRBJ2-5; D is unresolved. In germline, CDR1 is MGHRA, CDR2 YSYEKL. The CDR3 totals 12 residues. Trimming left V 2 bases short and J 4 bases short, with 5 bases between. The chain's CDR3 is CASSQTAETQYF. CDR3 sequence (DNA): TGCGCCAGCAGCCAAACAGCAGAGACCCAGTACTTC.

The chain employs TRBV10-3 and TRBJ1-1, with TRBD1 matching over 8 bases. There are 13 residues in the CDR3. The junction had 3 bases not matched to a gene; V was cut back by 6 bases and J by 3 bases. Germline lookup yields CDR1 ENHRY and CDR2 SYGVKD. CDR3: CAIRVTGDTEAFF. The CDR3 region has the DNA TGTGCCATCAGAGTGACAGGGGACACTGAAGCTTTCTTT.

The chain's CDR3 is CASSDSSSGANVLTF. In DNA form, the CDR3 reads TGTGCCAGCAGTGACTCCAGCTCTGGGGCCAACGTCCTGACTTTC. This chain uses TRBV6-4 with TRBJ2-6, with D uncertain. Per germline, CDR1 MRHNA and CDR2 SNTAGT. The CDR3 is 15 amino acids. The V gene lost 0 bases and the J gene lost 0 bases, with 3 bases spanning the gap.

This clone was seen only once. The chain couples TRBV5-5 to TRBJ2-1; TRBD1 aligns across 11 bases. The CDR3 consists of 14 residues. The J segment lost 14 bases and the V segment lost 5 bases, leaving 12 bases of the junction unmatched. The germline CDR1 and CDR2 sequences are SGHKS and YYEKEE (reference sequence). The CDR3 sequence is CASSTGTGGQREFF. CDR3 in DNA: TGTGCCAGCAGTACCGGGACAGGGGGACAAAGGGAGTTCTTC.

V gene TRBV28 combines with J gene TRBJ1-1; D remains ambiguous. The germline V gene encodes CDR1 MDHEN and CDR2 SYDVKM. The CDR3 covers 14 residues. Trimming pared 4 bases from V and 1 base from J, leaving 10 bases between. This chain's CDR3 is CASSSDGRNTEAFF. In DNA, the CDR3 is TGTGCCAGCAGTTCCGACGGGAGGAACACTGAAGCTTTCTTT.

CDR3 loop: CAITMDRTETQYF. CDR3 DNA: TGTGCCATCACCATGGACAGGACAGAGACCCAGTACTTC. The chain carries TRBV10-3 and TRBJ2-5, with 7 bases that match TRBD1. V was pared by 7 bases and J by 4 bases, with 6 bases of the junction left unmatched. The CDR3 spans 13 residues. Germline V gives CDR1 ENHRY, CDR2 SYGVKD.

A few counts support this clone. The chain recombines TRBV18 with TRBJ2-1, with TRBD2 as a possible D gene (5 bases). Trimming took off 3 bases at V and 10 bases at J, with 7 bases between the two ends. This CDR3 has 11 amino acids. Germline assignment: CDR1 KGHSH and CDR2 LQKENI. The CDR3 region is CASSPGREQFF. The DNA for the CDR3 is TGTGCCAGCTCACCTGGGAGAGAGCAGTTCTTC.

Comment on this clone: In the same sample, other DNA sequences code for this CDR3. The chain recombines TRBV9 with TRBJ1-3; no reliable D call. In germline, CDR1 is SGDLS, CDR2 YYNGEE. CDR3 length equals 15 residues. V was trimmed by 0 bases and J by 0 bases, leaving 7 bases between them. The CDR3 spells CASSVAGSSGNTIYF. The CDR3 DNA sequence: TGTGCCAGCAGCGTAGCGGGGAGCTCTGGAAACACCATATATTTT.

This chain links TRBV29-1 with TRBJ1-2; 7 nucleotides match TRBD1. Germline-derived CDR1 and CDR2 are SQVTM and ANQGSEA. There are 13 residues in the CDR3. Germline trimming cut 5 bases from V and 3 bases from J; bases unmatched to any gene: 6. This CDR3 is CSVPRDRDYGYTF. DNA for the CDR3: TGCAGCGTTCCCCGCGACAGGGACTATGGCTACACCTTC.

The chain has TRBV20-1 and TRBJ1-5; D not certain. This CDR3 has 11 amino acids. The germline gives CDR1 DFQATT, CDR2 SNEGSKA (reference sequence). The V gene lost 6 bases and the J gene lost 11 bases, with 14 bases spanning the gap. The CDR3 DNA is TGCAGTGCCCGCTCGGAGGTTGCCCAGCATTTT. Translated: CSARSEVAQHF.

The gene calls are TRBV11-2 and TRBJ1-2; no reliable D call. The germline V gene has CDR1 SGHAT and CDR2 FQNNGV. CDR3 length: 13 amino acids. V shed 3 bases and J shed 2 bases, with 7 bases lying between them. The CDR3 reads CASSLSENYGYTF. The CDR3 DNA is TGTGCCAGCAGCTTGTCCGAGAACTATGGCTACACCTTC.

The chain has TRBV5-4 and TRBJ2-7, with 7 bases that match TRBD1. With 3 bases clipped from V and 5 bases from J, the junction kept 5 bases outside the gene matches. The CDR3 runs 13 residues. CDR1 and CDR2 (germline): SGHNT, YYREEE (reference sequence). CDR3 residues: CASSWGQFDEQYF. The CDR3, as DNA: TGTGCCAGCAGCTGGGGACAGTTCGACGAGCAGTACTTC.

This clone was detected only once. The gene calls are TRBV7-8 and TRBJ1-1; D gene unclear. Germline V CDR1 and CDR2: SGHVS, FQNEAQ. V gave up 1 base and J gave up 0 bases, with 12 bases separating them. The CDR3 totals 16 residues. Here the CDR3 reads CASSLGTGMVNTEAFF. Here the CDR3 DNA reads TGTGCCAGCAGCTTAGGTACGGGAATGGTGAACACTGAAGCTTTCTTT.

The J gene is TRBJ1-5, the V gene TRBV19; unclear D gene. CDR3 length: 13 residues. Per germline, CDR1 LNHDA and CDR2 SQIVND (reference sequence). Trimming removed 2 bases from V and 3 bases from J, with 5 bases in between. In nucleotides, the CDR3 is TGTGCCAGTAGTATAAGCTTCAATCAGCCCCAGCATTTT. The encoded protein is CASSISFNQPQHF.

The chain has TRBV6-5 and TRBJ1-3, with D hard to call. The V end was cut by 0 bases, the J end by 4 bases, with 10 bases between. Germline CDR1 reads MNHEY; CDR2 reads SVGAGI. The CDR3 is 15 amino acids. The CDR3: CASSYSRGLGNTIYF. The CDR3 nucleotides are TGTGCCAGCAGTTACTCGCGCGGGTTAGGAAACACCATATATTTT.

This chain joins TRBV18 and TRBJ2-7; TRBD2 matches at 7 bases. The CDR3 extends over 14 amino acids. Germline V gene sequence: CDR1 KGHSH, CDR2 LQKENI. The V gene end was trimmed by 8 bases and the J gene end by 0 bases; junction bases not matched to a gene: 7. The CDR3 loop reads CASLRGGSSYEQYF. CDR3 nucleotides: TGTGCCAGCCTAAGAGGCGGGAGCTCCTACGAGCAGTACTTC.

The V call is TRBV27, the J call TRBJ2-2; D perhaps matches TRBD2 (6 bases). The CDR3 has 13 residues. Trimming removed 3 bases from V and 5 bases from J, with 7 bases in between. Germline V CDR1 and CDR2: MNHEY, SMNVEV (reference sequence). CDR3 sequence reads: CASSFGTTGELFF. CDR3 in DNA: TGTGCCAGCAGTTTTGGGACTACCGGGGAGCTGTTTTTT.